Listed here is a single T cell receptor beta chain. The sample comes from a study of blood T cell repertoires in COVID-19. The germline CDR1 and CDR2 sequences are SGDLS and YYNGEE. The V gene end was trimmed by 2 bases and the J gene end by 4 bases; junction bases not matched to a gene: 4. The CDR3 is made up of 16 amino acids. Measured with immunoSEQ multiplex PCR; TCRdb has only the in-frame clones, and not every one. The table has around 67,000 clones, roughly nine tenths seen once. The sample taken for sequencing was peripheral blood. The clonotype originates from a woman of 80 years or more with acute or convalescent COVID-19. The chain uses TRBV9 and TRBJ2-2; 11 bases fit TRBD2. CDR3: CASSVLAGGTTGELFF. The CDR3 DNA reads TGTGCCAGCAGCGTTTTAGCGGGAGGGACCACCGGGGAGCTGTTTTTT.